Below, 24 T cell receptor beta chains from the same sample are listed, as sequenced in a study of blood T cell repertoires in COVID-19. TCRdb's copy holds only in-frame clones and misses some; the assay was immunoSEQ multiplex PCR. The table lists 50,000 to 75,000 clones, about 75% of them singletons. The sequencing input was peripheral blood. The receptors come from a woman older than 75 with acute or convalescent COVID-19.

V usage is TRBV18 and J usage is TRBJ1-2, with D tentatively TRBD1 (5 bases). CDR3 size: 15 residues. CDR1 is KGHSH, CDR2 LQKENI, per germline. Trimming took off 3 bases at V and 3 bases at J, with 14 bases between the two ends. CDR3 in DNA: TGTGCCAGCTCACCTGGGGGGAGAGTGGACTATGGCTACACCTTC. Amino acid sequence: CASSPGGRVDYGYTF.

The V gene is TRBV12-5, the J gene TRBJ1-1; TRBD1 matches 8 bases. V dropped 4 bases and J dropped 11; count of bases not matched to a gene: 15. The CDR3 consists of 15 residues. CDR1 LGHNT and CDR2 FRNRAP come from the germline V gene. The CDR3 region is CASGWETGAPISAFF. Here the CDR3 DNA reads TGTGCTAGTGGTTGGGAGACAGGGGCCCCGATATCGGCTTTCTTT.

The chain carries TRBV1 and TRBJ2-7; TRBD2, the D gene given by the table, was not confirmed from the DNA. TRBV1 constitutes a pseudogene. CDR3 length: 12 residues. In nucleotides, the CDR3 is TGCACCGGCAAGCGGGAGCCCTACGAGCAGTACTTC. This gives the protein CTGKREPYEQYF.

About this clone itself: An end of the junction does not agree with germline; a read error may underlie this. This sequence joins TRBV28 and TRBJ2-1; 7 nucleotides line up with TRBD2. The germline CDR1 and CDR2 sequences are MDHEN and SYDVKM. The CDR3 is 18 residues long. CDR3: CASSAAGGTPRGYSEQFF. The CDR3 coding sequence is TGTGCCAGCAGTGCAGCCGGGGGGACGCCGAGGGGTTACAGTGAGCAGTTCTTC. The full variable domain, rest sourced from reference TRBV28 and TRBJ2-1, is DVKVTQSSRYLVKRTGEKVFLECVQDMDHENMFWYRQDPGLGLRLIYFSYDVKMKEKGDIPEGYSVSREKKERFSLILESASTNQTSMYLCASSAAGGTPRGYSEQFFGPGTRLTVL.

The CDR3 sequence: CASSLEGQGRIGAFF. The DNA for the CDR3 is TGTGCCAGCAGCTTAGAAGGACAGGGTAGGATTGGAGCTTTCTTT. The chain combines TRBV5-5 with TRBJ1-1; 8 bases are a match to TRBD1. Germline V lookup: CDR1 SGHKS, CDR2 YYEKEE (reference sequence). The CDR3 totals 15 residues. With V trimmed by 2 bases and J by 10 bases, 13 bases remained unmatched.

The J gene is TRBJ1-4, the V gene TRBV20-1, with D unresolved. CDR3 length equals 11 residues. Between the trimmed V and J ends, which lost 3 bases and 8 bases, there was a span of 7 bases. Germline CDR1 and CDR2: DFQATT and SNEGSKA (reference sequence). CDR3 sequence reads: CSASPLEKLFF. The CDR3 coding sequence is TGCAGTGCTAGTCCGTTAGAAAAACTGTTTTTT.

In nucleotides, the CDR3 is TGCGCCAGCAGCTTGGATTCGACGGGAGAAGAGACCCAGTACTTC. Its protein is CASSLDSTGEETQYF. The chain joins TRBV5-1 to TRBJ2-5; D perhaps matches TRBD2 (6 bases). Trimming shortened V by 0 bases and J by 3 bases, and 12 bases separated the two germline ends. The CDR3 extends over 15 amino acids. CDR1 is SGHRS, CDR2 YFSETQ, per germline.

The chain couples TRBV7-8 to TRBJ2-7; a possible D gene is TRBD2 (6 bases). CDR1 and CDR2 (germline): SGHVS, FQNEAQ. This CDR3 contains 15 residues. The germline V and J ends were trimmed by 1 base and 3 bases, with 13 bases remaining between them. The CDR3 loop reads CASSLDVGGIYEQYF. The CDR3 DNA reads as TGTGCCAGCAGCTTAGATGTCGGGGGTATCTACGAGCAGTACTTC.

This rearrangement joins TRBV30 to TRBJ2-7; D perhaps matches TRBD1 (5 bases). Trimming cost V 5 bases and J 0 bases, with 8 bases left between them. The CDR3 is made up of 12 amino acids. Germline V gene lookup returns CDR1 GTSNPN and CDR2 SVGIG (reference sequence). The CDR3 bases are TGTGCCTGGGCAAGGGGCTCCTACGAGCAGTACTTC. It encodes CAWARGSYEQYF.

The chain has TRBV10-3 and TRBJ2-1; TRBD2 agrees at 9 bases. This CDR3 has 13 residues. Germline V gene lookup returns CDR1 ENHRY and CDR2 SYGVKD. With 2 bases clipped from V and 10 bases from J, the junction kept 3 bases outside the gene matches. The CDR3 is CAISEIAGAEQFF. DNA of the CDR3: TGTGCCATCAGTGAGATAGCGGGAGCCGAGCAGTTCTTC.

This sequence joins TRBV2 and TRBJ2-1, with TRBD2 matching over 13 bases. With V trimmed by 6 bases and J by 8 bases, 13 bases remained unmatched. The CDR3 has 17 amino acids. Germline CDR1 is SNHLY and CDR2 is FYNNEI. The CDR3 here is CASRPLAGGPLDDEQFF. In DNA, the CDR3 is TGTGCCAGCAGACCACTAGCGGGAGGGCCGTTAGACGATGAGCAGTTCTTC.

This chain joins TRBV18 and TRBJ1-2, with D perhaps matching TRBD1 (6 bases). This CDR3 comprises 14 residues. Looked up from germline, CDR1 is KGHSH and CDR2 is LQKENI. The V and J ends lost 5 bases and 6 bases respectively, with 16 bases between them. This CDR3 reads CASSSYTDRNGYTF. The CDR3 nucleotides are TGTGCCAGCTCATCCTACACTGACAGGAATGGCTACACCTTC.

This rearrangement joins TRBV3-1 (or the pseudogene TRBV3-2) to TRBJ1-2; maybe TRBD1 (5 bases). The CDR3 is 16 residues long. Germline V gene lookup returns CDR1 LGHDT and CDR2 YNNKEL (reference sequence). Trimming took 4 bases from V and 4 from J, leaving 19 bases between them. Here the CDR3 reads CASSLTLGGARYGYTF. The CDR3 nucleotides are TGTGCCAGCAGCCTAACACTAGGAGGGGCTCGCTATGGCTACACCTTC.

V gene TRBV28 combines with J gene TRBJ2-1; D is perhaps TRBD2 (5 bases). The CDR3 length is 14 residues. V shed 4 bases and J shed 3 bases, with 10 bases lying between them. Looked up from germline, CDR1 is MDHEN and CDR2 is SYDVKM. The CDR3 DNA reads as TGTGCCAGCAGTTCGCGACTAATCTACAATGAGCAGTTCTTC. Amino acids: CASSSRLIYNEQFF.

V usage is TRBV7-3 and J usage is TRBJ2-3; 11 bases line up with TRBD2. V gave up 5 bases and J gave up 0 bases; unmatched junction bases: 4. Per germline, CDR1 SGHTA and CDR2 FQGTGA. CDR3 size: 16 residues. The CDR3 sequence is CASSPGLAESTDTQYF. The DNA of the CDR3 is TGTGCCAGCAGCCCGGGACTAGCGGAAAGCACAGATACGCAGTATTTT.

V usage is TRBV5-1 and J usage is TRBJ2-1; TRBD2 matches 7 bases. Losses at the gene ends were 2 bases for V and 2 bases for J; bases not matched to a gene: 7. The CDR3 extends over 16 amino acids. The germline CDR1 and CDR2 sequences are SGHRS and YFSETQ. CDR3 coding DNA: TGCGCCAGCAGCTTACAACTAGCGTCGACCTACAATGAGCAGTTCTTC. Amino acid sequence: CASSLQLASTYNEQFF.

The chain carries TRBV28 and TRBJ1-6; a possible D gene is TRBD1 (6 bases). Per germline, CDR1 MDHEN and CDR2 SYDVKM. The length of the CDR3 is 16 residues. Trimming left V 6 bases short and J 4 bases short, with 16 bases between. Written as DNA, the CDR3 is TGTGCCAGCAGCTCCACCAGGACAGCATATAATTCACCCCTCCACTTT. As protein: CASSSTRTAYNSPLHF.

This chain links TRBV19 with TRBJ1-5; 7 bases agree with TRBD1. The CDR3 length is 15 residues. Germline CDR1 is LNHDA and CDR2 is SQIVND (reference sequence). V was pared by 8 bases and J by 1 base, with 8 bases of the junction left unmatched. The CDR3: CASVDRVRSNQPQHF. The CDR3 DNA reads as TGTGCCAGTGTTGACAGGGTTAGAAGCAATCAGCCCCAGCATTTT.

This chain connects TRBV5-8 to TRBJ1-5; a weak D match, TRBD1 (6 bases). Per germline, CDR1 SGHTS and CDR2 YDEGEE. V dropped 0 bases and J dropped 5 bases, with 12 bases sitting between them. The CDR3 is 15 residues long. CDR3 region: CASSLGTGRHQPQHF. The CDR3 coding sequence is TGTGCCAGCAGCTTGGGAACAGGGCGGCATCAGCCCCAGCATTTT. Full variable domain (remainder filled in from reference TRBV5-8 and TRBJ1-5): EAGVTQSPTHLIKTRGQQATLRCSPISGHTSVYWYQQALGLGLQFLLWYDEGEERNRGNFPPRFSGRQFPNYSSELNVNALELEDSALYLCASSLGTGRHQPQHFGDGTRLSIL.

This clone turned up a few times. This sequence joins TRBV4-1 and TRBJ1-5; D remains unclear. Germline values: CDR1 MGHRA, CDR2 YSYEKL. The length of the CDR3 is 18 residues. V lost 1 base to trimming and J lost 0 bases, with 16 bases between them. The CDR3 is CASSQGQASLDSNQPQHF. As DNA, the CDR3 is TGCGCCAGCAGCCAAGGTCAGGCAAGTTTGGATAGCAATCAGCCCCAGCATTTT.

This chain uses TRBV21-1 with TRBJ1-6; TRBD1 is taken as the D call from the table, unchecked against the DNA. TRBV21-1 is a pseudogene. This CDR3 has 16 amino acids. CDR3 protein: CASSYRGSGRDSPLHF. In DNA form, the CDR3 reads TGTGCCAGCAGCTACAGGGGTTCGGGGCGGGATTCACCCCTCCACTTT.

The sample holds a few counts of this clone. The V call is TRBV7-9, the J call TRBJ1-4, with 9 bases identical to TRBD1. The CDR3 runs 15 residues. Germline CDR1 reads SEHNR; CDR2 reads FQNEAQ (reference sequence). J lost 8 bases, V lost 4 bases, and 8 bases had no gene match. CDR3 sequence: CASSSGDREGEKLFF. Written as DNA, the CDR3 is TGTGCCAGCAGCTCCGGGGACAGGGAAGGGGAAAAACTGTTTTTT.

The rearrangement uses TRBV4-1 and TRBJ1-2; D is perhaps TRBD1 (6 bases). The V end was cut by 0 bases, the J end by 8 bases, with 16 bases between. Germline V lookup: CDR1 MGHRA, CDR2 YSYEKL. This CDR3 contains 15 residues. CDR3 sequence: CASSQDAQGSRGYTF. The CDR3 DNA sequence: TGCGCCAGCAGCCAAGATGCCCAGGGGTCGCGGGGCTACACCTTC.

The chain carries TRBV2 and TRBJ2-5, with D possibly matching TRBD2 (7 bases). The ends were cut back, 8 bases at V and 9 bases at J, with 13 bases in the middle. The CDR3 has 11 residues. CDR1 SNHLY and CDR2 FYNNEI come from the germline V gene. The CDR3 reads CASRGGAAQYF. The CDR3 region has the DNA TGTGCCAGCCGAGGGGGGGCGGCCCAGTACTTC.